This T cell receptor (beta chain) was identified in a study of shared clonotypes between healthy human individuals. Overall study results and limits: Sequencing depth was expected to affect clonotype sharing among donors. The naive CD4 repertoires of a handful of donors were compared, and about 5% of clonotypes were shared.

In regard to this clone: The antigen remains undetermined.

The germline CDR1 and CDR2 sequences are MRHNA and SNTAGT. Trimming took off 3 bases at V and 4 bases at J, with 16 bases between the two ends. There are 15 residues in the CDR3. The method was immunoSEQ multiplex PCR; TCRdb's version includes in-frame clones alone and lacks a portion of them. The sample yields around 2,000,000 clones, under 95% seen once. Naive CD8 isolation took CD45RO-negative cells positively selected for CCR7 and excluded terminally differentiated effector memory CD45RA+ cells. This receptor was taken from a man between 18 and 29 years old in good health. Some clones in this sample may be carry-over from other donors' samples. V gene TRBV6-4 combines with J gene TRBJ2-7; TRBD1 is a possible D gene (6 bases). Material for sequencing was naive CD8+ T cells from PBMCs. This CDR3 is CASSEWPGHLYEQYF. The CDR3 DNA sequence: TGTGCCAGCAGTGAGTGGCCGGGACACCTTTACGAGCAGTACTTC.